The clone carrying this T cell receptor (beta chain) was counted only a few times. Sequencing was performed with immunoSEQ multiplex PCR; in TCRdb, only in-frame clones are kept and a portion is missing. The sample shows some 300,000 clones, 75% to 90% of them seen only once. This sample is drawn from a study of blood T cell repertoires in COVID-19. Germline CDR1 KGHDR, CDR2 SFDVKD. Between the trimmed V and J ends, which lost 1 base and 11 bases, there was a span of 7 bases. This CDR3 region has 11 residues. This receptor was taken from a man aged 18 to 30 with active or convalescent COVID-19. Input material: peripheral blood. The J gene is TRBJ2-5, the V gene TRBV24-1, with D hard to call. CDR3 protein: CATSDFASQYF. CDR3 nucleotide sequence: TGTGCCACCAGTGATTTCGCGTCTCAGTACTTC.